This T cell receptor beta chain originates from a study of tumor-infiltrating lymphocytes in primary liver carcinoma. Study outcomes and limitations: Only about 7.5-25% of top clones were detected in all five tumor regions.

Production of TCR beta cDNA used about 500 ng total RNA together with a constant-region primer. Amplification in three nested multiplex PCR rounds with slightly modified ARM-PCR gave rise to TCR beta libraries. Two initial PCR rounds of about 10 cycles each paired TRBV1-TRBV30 forward primers with a C-beta reverse primer. TCRdb passed the multiplex PCR reads through MiXCR, listing each CDR3 protein once. The sample holds 95,000 to 150,000 distinct CDR3 sequences; approximately 70% are singletons and the top ten take approximately 10%. This clonotype showed up many times. As yet, its antigen is unknown. RNA and DNA were co-extracted from approximately 20-30 mg of unsorted bulk tissue. V lost 9 bases to trimming and J lost 5 bases; unmatched junction nucleotides: 11. CDR3 size: 14 residues. Germline values: CDR1 MNHEY, CDR2 SVGAGI.

The chain employs TRBV6-5 and TRBJ2-7, with 9 bases aligning to TRBD1. The sequence derives from an older woman with primary liver carcinoma and hepatitis B virus infection. The source material was liver tumor tissue from sampling region 1. Subset here: tumor region T1, superior pole. CDR3 in amino acids: CASLPGQGSNEQYF. The DNA of the CDR3 is TGTGCCAGTCTTCCGGGACAGGGTTCGAACGAGCAGTACTTC.